Each of the 27 T cell receptor beta chains below was sequenced from the same sample in a study of T cell repertoires in cytomegalovirus infection. TCRdb independently ran MiXCR on the reads; one entry per CDR3 protein. The repertoire holds 200,000 or so distinct CDR3 sequences, with roughly 27% as singletons. Sequencing was performed on PBMCs. Receptors originate from a human donor in good health (CMV status not recorded). Some clones in this sample may be carry-over from other donors' samples.

The V gene is TRBV6-2 or TRBV6-3, the J gene TRBJ2-7, with D uncertain. V was trimmed by 1 base and J by 0 bases, leaving 10 bases between them. The CDR3 contains 15 residues. Germline CDR1 MNHEY, CDR2 SVGEGT. The CDR3 DNA is TGTGCCAGCAGTTACTTTCTGCGGTCCTCCTACGAGCAGTACTTC. Its translation: CASSYFLRSSYEQYF.

This clonotype was counted many times. The J gene is TRBJ2-7, the V gene TRBV6-5; 7 bases are a match to TRBD1. CDR3 length: 14 amino acids. V was clipped by 2 bases and J by 2 bases; unmatched bases: 3. Germline loops: CDR1 MNHEY, CDR2 SVGAGI. Here the CDR3 reads CASSYPDRPYEQYF. CDR3 in DNA: TGTGCCAGCAGTTACCCGGACAGGCCCTACGAGCAGTACTTC.

The chain has TRBV29-1 and TRBJ2-4, with D hard to call. This CDR3 region has 13 residues. The V end was cut by 0 bases, the J end by 4 bases, with 7 bases between. Germline V lookup: CDR1 SQVTM, CDR2 ANQGSEA. CDR3 DNA sequence: TGCAGCGTTGAAGACCGGTTGAAAAACATTCAGTACTTC. It is translated as CSVEDRLKNIQYF.

This clonotype has only a few counts. This chain uses TRBV7-3 with TRBJ2-5; 7 bases map to TRBD1. Germline V gene sequence: CDR1 SGHTA, CDR2 FQGTGA. This CDR3 comprises 14 residues. The J segment lost 5 bases and the V segment lost 5 bases, leaving 8 bases of the junction unmatched. The DNA of the CDR3 is TGTGCCAGCAGCGTACATGGCAGGGGGGAGACCCAGTACTTC. Translating it yields CASSVHGRGETQYF.

This chain connects TRBV28 to TRBJ1-5, with D possibly matching TRBD1 (5 bases). The CDR3 runs to 15 residues. V shed 6 bases and J shed 7 bases, with 19 bases lying between them. Germline values: CDR1 MDHEN, CDR2 SYDVKM. CDR3 residues: CASSPGLGVRQPQHF. The CDR3 bases are TGTGCCAGCAGCCCGGGACTGGGGGTAAGGCAGCCCCAGCATTTT.

The chain has TRBV7-2 and TRBJ1-2; D unclear. There are 13 residues in the CDR3. Germline CDR1 and CDR2: SGHTA and FQGNSA. V dropped 6 bases and J dropped 4 bases, with 12 bases sitting between them. This CDR3 is CASRWEGGYGYTF. CDR3 sequence (DNA): TGTGCCAGCAGATGGGAGGGCGGCTATGGCTACACCTTC.

This clonotype appeared many times. The genes are TRBV11-2 and TRBJ2-3; 10 bases are a match to TRBD2. CDR3 size: 17 residues. Germline CDR1 and CDR2: SGHAT and FQNNGV. Trimming took 1 base from V and 2 from J; bases not matched to a gene: 6. CDR3 DNA sequence: TGTGCCAGCAGCTTAGTGGGTAGCGGGGGGCCCACAGATACGCAGTATTTT. This sequence encodes CASSLVGSGGPTDTQYF. The full variable domain, completed using reference TRBV11-2 and TRBJ2-3, is EAGVAQSPRYKIIEKRQSVAFWCNPISGHATLYWYQQILGQGPKLLIQFQNNGVVDDSQLPKDRFSAERLKGVDSTLKIQPAKLEDSAVYLCASSLVGSGGPTDTQYFGPGTRLTVL.

J is TRBJ1-1 and V is TRBV7-2; TRBD1 might be the D (5 bases). Between the trimmed V and J ends, which lost 4 bases and 4 bases, there was a span of 10 bases. This CDR3 spans 13 amino acids. CDR1 is SGHTA and CDR2 is FQGNSA in the germline V gene. The CDR3 loop is CASSWRGTTEAFF. CDR3 sequence (DNA): TGTGCCAGCAGCTGGAGAGGGACCACTGAAGCTTTCTTT.

The chain is built from TRBV6-5 and TRBJ2-2; 10 bases fit TRBD1. V trimming: 5 bases; J trimming: 6 bases; junction bases outside the gene matches: 6. CDR1 and CDR2 from the germline V gene are MNHEY and SVGAGI. The length of the CDR3 is 15 residues. In DNA, the CDR3 is TGTGCCAGCAGTGGGGACAGGGGCGGCCCCGGGGAGCTGTTTTTT. Its translation: CASSGDRGGPGELFF.

Ten or more counts support this clonotype. The rearrangement links TRBV7-2 to TRBJ2-7; no clear D. This CDR3 contains 13 residues. V was cut by 1 base and J by 6 bases, with 10 bases left in between. CDR1 is SGHTA, CDR2 FQGNSA, per germline. CDR3 amino acids: CASSLVAAGEQYF. In DNA, the CDR3 is TGTGCCAGCAGCTTAGTCGCAGCCGGCGAGCAGTACTTC.

This clonotype was found a few times. J is TRBJ2-3 and V is TRBV3-1; D gene uncertain. Germline lookup yields CDR1 LGHDT and CDR2 YNNKEL (reference sequence). V lost 0 bases, J lost 6 bases, and 7 bases lay in between. The CDR3 has 13 residues. CDR3 residues: CASSQDLSDTQYF. CDR3 nucleotide sequence: TGTGCCAGCAGCCAAGATCTCAGTGATACGCAGTATTTT.

This clonotype was seen more than once but under ten times. The rearrangement links TRBV6-1 to TRBJ1-1; D is unresolved. The CDR3 spans 13 residues. The germline V gene has CDR1 MNHNS and CDR2 SASEGT. Trimming removed 10 bases at V and 0 bases at J, with 12 bases between. CDR3 loop: CATGDLMNTEAFF. The CDR3 DNA reads TGTGCCACCGGAGATTTGATGAACACTGAAGCTTTCTTT.

This clonotype was detected a few times. The rearrangement joins TRBV19 to TRBJ1-1; D ambiguous. V lost 5 bases and J 0 bases, leaving 13 bases between the germline ends. The CDR3 contains 15 residues. The germline gives CDR1 LNHDA, CDR2 SQIVND (reference sequence). CDR3 sequence (DNA): TGTGCCAGTAGTCCTAGACTCGGCCTGAACACTGAAGCTTTCTTT. Translated, it gives CASSPRLGLNTEAFF.

This chain links TRBV13 with TRBJ1-1; D gene ambiguous. This CDR3 is built from 14 residues. From germline, CDR1 is PRHDT and CDR2 FYEKMQ (reference sequence). V was trimmed by 4 bases and J by 0 bases, leaving 9 bases between them. CDR3 sequence: CASSSAVMNTEAFF. In DNA form, the CDR3 reads TGTGCCAGCAGCTCCGCCGTTATGAACACTGAAGCTTTCTTT.

This clonotype showed up many times. The V gene is TRBV7-2, the J gene TRBJ2-7, with 8 bases fitting TRBD2. The CDR3 loop spans 14 amino acids. J gave up 1 base and V 4 bases, and 3 bases lay outside the gene matches. The V gene's germline CDR1 is SGHTA and CDR2 FQGNSA. In nucleotides, the CDR3 is TGTGCCAGCAGCTCAGCTAGCGGGTCCTACGAGCAGTACTTC. Translated, it gives CASSSASGSYEQYF.

V is TRBV12-3 or TRBV12-4 and J is TRBJ1-2; D uncertain. Between the trimmed V and J ends, which lost 3 bases and 8 bases, there was a span of 13 bases. The CDR3 is 13 residues long. As DNA, the CDR3 is TGTGCCAGCAGTTTGTCGGGGATTTGGGGCTACACCTTC. It translates to CASSLSGIWGYTF.

This clonotype has just a few counts. The V and J genes are TRBV10-3 and TRBJ1-3; no reliable D call. Germline values: CDR1 ENHRY, CDR2 SYGVKD. CDR3 length equals 15 residues. V lost 6 bases, J lost 0 bases, and 12 bases lay in between. The CDR3 spells CAISASEDSGNTIYF. The CDR3 DNA reads as TGTGCCATCAGCGCGAGTGAAGACTCTGGAAACACCATATATTTT.

The chain joins TRBV5-1 to TRBJ2-1; 7 nucleotides match TRBD1. Germline trimming cut 4 bases from V and 0 bases from J; bases unmatched to any gene: 16. Germline values: CDR1 SGHRS, CDR2 YFSETQ. This CDR3 region has 19 residues. CDR3 DNA sequence: TGCGCCAGCAGCCCGGGAAGGGCCGGGACAGCGAGCTCCTACAATGAGCAGTTCTTC. This gives the protein CASSPGRAGTASSYNEQFF.

V is TRBV20-1 and J is TRBJ1-1, with D possibly TRBD1 on 6 matching bases. The V gene's germline CDR1 is DFQATT and CDR2 SNEGSKA (reference sequence). The CDR3 is made up of 15 amino acids. The V end lost 6 bases, the J end lost 0 bases, and 17 bases lay between the germline ends. DNA of the CDR3: TGCAGTGCCTCGCCCGGACAGCTCATGAACACTGAAGCTTTCTTT. It yields the protein CSASPGQLMNTEAFF.

The chain employs TRBV11-2 and TRBJ2-7, with a possible D match to TRBD1 (6 bases). The CDR3 is 15 residues long. In germline, CDR1 is SGHAT, CDR2 FQNNGV. Trimming shortened V by 5 bases and J by 0 bases, and 14 bases separated the two germline ends. The CDR3 is CASSPDSTISYEQYF. CDR3 DNA: TGTGCCAGCAGCCCGGACAGCACGATCTCCTACGAGCAGTACTTC.

This sequence joins TRBV6-2 or TRBV6-3 and TRBJ2-2, with D perhaps TRBD1 (6 bases). CDR1 is MNHEY and CDR2 is SVGEGT in the germline V gene. This CDR3 is 15 amino acids long. Deletions cut 4 bases from V and 6 bases from J, with 15 bases between. CDR3 sequence: CASSSQGQGAGELFF. CDR3 coding DNA: TGTGCCAGCAGTTCGCAGGGGCAGGGAGCCGGGGAGCTGTTTTTT.

This clonotype was seen a few times. The DNA for the CDR3 is TGTGCCAGCAGCCCGGGACAGGCCTCCAGTGAAGCTTTCTTT. Its protein product is CASSPGQASSEAFF. V is TRBV7-3 and J is TRBJ1-1; 8 nucleotides match TRBD1. The V and J ends lost 5 bases and 7 bases, in that order; junction bases with no gene match: 9. CDR1 is SGHTA and CDR2 is FQGTGA in the germline V gene. The CDR3 consists of 14 residues.

This clonotype has ten or more counts. The chain has TRBV5-4 and TRBJ2-1; maybe TRBD2 (6 bases). Deletions cut 5 bases from V and 1 base from J, with 16 bases between. Germline CDR1 is SGHNT and CDR2 is YYREEE (reference sequence). CDR3 length: 16 residues. In DNA form, the CDR3 reads TGTGCCAGCAGAGACTTCTCCAGCGGGTCCTACAATGAGCAGTTCTTC. Its protein is CASRDFSSGSYNEQFF.

This clonotype occurred many times. The V and J genes are TRBV7-2 and TRBJ2-1; 7 bases fit TRBD2. The germline V gene has CDR1 SGHTA and CDR2 FQGNSA. This CDR3 comprises 15 residues. The V and J ends lost 5 bases and 3 bases, in that order; junction bases with no gene match: 7. Here the CDR3 DNA reads TGTGCCAGCAGCCCTTTCGCGGGGGACTACAATGAGCAGTTCTTC. Residues: CASSPFAGDYNEQFF.

This clonotype was found a few times. The chain uses TRBV7-9 and TRBJ1-2; 8 positions agree with TRBD1. J lost 4 bases, V lost 1 base, and 5 bases had no gene match. The CDR3 sequence is 15 residues long. Germline V CDR1 and CDR2: SEHNR, FQNEAQ (reference sequence). The CDR3 spells CASSLGPTGGYGYTF. The CDR3, as DNA: TGTGCCAGCAGCTTAGGACCCACAGGGGGCTATGGCTACACCTTC. Based on the CDR3 plus reference TRBV7-9 and TRBJ1-2, the full variable domain is DTGVSQNPRHKITKRGQNVTFRCDPISEHNRLYWYRQTLGQGPEFLTYFQNEAQLEKSRLLSDRFSAERPKGSFSTLEIQRTEQGDSAMYLCASSLGPTGGYGYTFGSGTRLTVV.

This clonotype has only a few counts. The gene calls are TRBV7-8 and TRBJ1-1; D is possibly TRBD1 (5 bases). CDR3 length: 15 residues. V lost 5 bases and J 3 bases, leaving 16 bases between the germline ends. CDR1 is SGHVS, CDR2 FQNEAQ, per germline. The CDR3 DNA follows: TGTGCCAGCAGCGTTAGTGGGATGGGGGACACTGAAGCTTTCTTT. It translates to CASSVSGMGDTEAFF.

The chain has TRBV6-2 or TRBV6-3 and TRBJ2-7; D may match TRBD1 or TRBD2 (5 bases each). This CDR3 spans 14 amino acids. Trimming took 7 bases from V and 0 from J, leaving 13 bases between them. The V gene's germline CDR1 is MNHEY and CDR2 SVGEGT. In DNA, the CDR3 is TGTGCCAGCACTAGGGACGGCAACTCCTACGAGCAGTACTTC. This encodes CASTRDGNSYEQYF.